This T cell receptor beta chain derives from a study of cytomegalovirus exposure and HLA in healthy donors. For the study at large: Findings of an earlier analysis included roughly 110 million unique TCR beta sequences from roughly 190 million T cells. Study outcomes and limitations: Researchers reported in a later analysis that a missense DCLRE1C variant was tied to TCR beta V- and J-gene trimming.

This clone was picked up a small number of times. Its matching antigen is unknown. PCR employed 60 Vbeta and 13 Jbeta primers. The table came from immunoSEQ multiplex PCR; TCRdb's copy has only in-frame clones and leaves some out. The table lists 150,000 to 200,000 clones, 75% to 80% of them singletons. The V end lost 2 bases, the J end lost 4 bases, and 5 bases lay between the germline ends. Germline V gene data show CDR1 as SGHDN and CDR2 as FVKESK. The CDR3 is made up of 13 amino acids. The material sequenced was PBMCs. The TCR sequence derives from a man between 50 and 59 years old in good health and CMV-seropositive. The chain couples TRBV14 to TRBJ2-2; D call uncertain. The CDR3 here is CASSQQITGELFF. For the CDR3, the DNA is TGTGCCAGCAGCCAACAAATCACCGGGGAGCTGTTTTTT.